A selection of T cell receptor beta chains follows, all from one sample in a study of cytomegalovirus exposure and HLA in healthy donors. Sequencing used immunoSEQ multiplex PCR; TCRdb keeps in-frame clones, though not all of them. The sample has approximately 140,000 clones; roughly 88% are singletons. The material sequenced was PBMCs. Every receptor here comes from a woman under 30 in good health and CMV-seropositive. Each CDR3 is given with its conserved first and last residue. A D gene is named only where the DNA matches it firmly.

d_gene | v_gene | len | CDR3aa
TRBD2 | TRBV28 | 16 | CASRFTGTSGYNEQFF
TRBD1 | TRBV2 | 16 | CASSERGQGGYNEQFF
TRBD1 | TRBV28 | 15 | CASSLFGTGDQPQHF
. | TRBV14 | 15 | CASSQHNIAKNIQYF
. | TRBV5-6 | 15 | CASSLDFRMNTEAFF
. | TRBV21-1 | 15 | CASSKEPTGNTEAFF
TRBD2 | TRBV11-3 | 15 | CASSPGGANTGELFF
. | TRBV6-6 | 14 | CASSTATENSPLHF
TRBD2 | TRBV5-1 | 15 | CASRRAGGPGDTQYF
. | TRBV15 | 14 | CATSRDRGGYGYTF
. | TRBV2 | 12 | CASREQGYEQYF
TRBD1 | TRBV28 | 14 | CASNAGGSGNTIYF
. | TRBV15 | 13 | CATPPTYEGELFF
TRBD2 | TRBV27 | 16 | CASSLEGLAGYNEQFF
. | TRBV28 | 12 | CASGRQSYEQYF
TRBD1 | TRBV28 | 15 | CASRSGTGNSYEQYF
TRBD2 | TRBV10-3 | 15 | CAISPTSGGYNEQFF
TRBD1 | TRBV5-4 | 14 | CASSFGQGDYEQYF
. | TRBV27 | 16 | CASSPSSRGFNEKLFF
TRBD1 | TRBV12-5 | 19 | CASGLVKGQGVDSNQPQHF
TRBD2 | TRBV5-1 | 19 | CASSFRPKTSGGAGETQYF
. | TRBV7-9 | 12 | CASGEGGRGYTF
. | TRBV11-3 | 16 | CASSLGQGLHTDTQYF